What follows are 2 T cell receptor beta chains derived from one specimen sequenced in a study of T cells after yellow fever vaccination. TCRdb analysed the 5' RACE reads with MiXCR anew, one entry per CDR3 protein. The sample consists of roughly 500,000 distinct CDR3 sequences, 15% to 20% of them appearing once. The source was PBMCs, collected 15 days after the yellow fever booster vaccination. These receptors came from a man under 40 who received the YFV17D yellow fever vaccine.

This clonotype was seen only once. V is TRBV2 and J is TRBJ1-2, with a tentative D call TRBD1 (5 bases). Trimming took off 3 bases at V and 5 bases at J, with 10 bases between the two ends. The CDR3 has 13 residues. The germline gives CDR1 SNHLY, CDR2 FYNNEI. CDR3 protein: CASSEVPGYGYTF. CDR3 coding DNA: TGTGCCAGCAGTGAGGTCCCAGGGTATGGCTACACCTTC.

The V and J genes are TRBV6-2 or TRBV6-3 and TRBJ1-2; no definite D call. Trimming removed 8 bases at V and 4 bases at J, with 11 bases between. The CDR3 spans 12 residues. The V gene's germline CDR1 is MNHEY and CDR2 SVGEGT. CDR3 amino acids: CASAKLGYGYTF. The CDR3 coding sequence is TGTGCCAGCGCAAAGCTAGGCTATGGCTACACCTTC.